Listed below are T cell receptor beta chains from one sample, sequenced in a study of beta chain features in type 1 diabetes. Assay: immunoSEQ multiplex PCR; the TCRdb copy retains only in-frame clones and omits some. The sample contains nearly 700,000 clones, about an eighth of which appear only once. Source material: naive CD4+ T cells from blood. These receptors originate from a man between 18 and 35 years old with type 1 diabetes. Both conserved end residues are part of each CDR3. A D gene is named only where the DNA matches it firmly. The size of a clone is reported for some rows only, either as once, few or many, or as a class for expanded clones.

-	TRBV5-4	TRBJ2-5	-	CASSLSGPETQYF	TGTGCCAGCAGCTTGTCAGGGCCAGAGACCCAGTACTTC
-	TRBV2	TRBJ2-7	TRBD1	CASTLLTGSSYEQYF	TGTGCCAGCACCTTGTTGACAGGGAGCTCCTACGAGCAGTACTTC
-	TRBV18	TRBJ2-5	TRBD1	CASSPRTGILETQYF	TGTGCCAGCTCTCCAAGGACAGGAATATTGGAGACCCAGTACTTC
few	TRBV23-1	TRBJ2-3	-	CASSHEADTQYF	TGCGCCAGCAGTCATGAGGCAGATACGCAGTATTTT
few	TRBV20-1	TRBJ1-1	-	CTYGNQAFF	TGCACCTACGGGAATCAAGCTTTCTTT
few	TRBV5-1	TRBJ1-6	-	CASSEGRMGYNSPLHF	TGCGCCAGCAGTGAGGGACGTATGGGCTATAATTCACCCCTCCACTTT
few	TRBV9	TRBJ1-1	TRBD1	CASSTARTGGTEAFF	TGTGCCAGCAGCACAGCTAGGACAGGAGGCACTGAAGCTTTCTTT
few	TRBV2	TRBJ2-7	TRBD1	CASQKGTGDYEQYF	TGTGCCAGTCAAAAGGGGACAGGAGACTACGAGCAGTACTTC
-	TRBV7-9	TRBJ2-5	-	CASSLGGTETQYF	TGTGCCAGCAGCTTAGGGGGCACGGAGACCCAGTACTTC
-	TRBV15	TRBJ1-4	-	CATSRDQPGATRLFF	TGTGCCACCAGCAGAGATCAGCCAGGGGCCACGAGACTGTTTTTT
few	TRBV6-5	TRBJ2-7	-	CASSYTTVHEQYF	TGTGCCAGCAGTTACACGACGGTACACGAGCAGTACTTC
few	TRBV5-4	TRBJ2-3	TRBD1	CASVRDRGVTDTQYF	TGTGCCAGCGTTCGGGACAGGGGTGTAACAGATACGCAGTATTTT
few	TRBV30	TRBJ2-1	TRBD2	CASGLAANNEQFF	TGTGCCTCCGGACTAGCGGCCAACAATGAGCAGTTCTTC
-	TRBV4-1	TRBJ2-2	TRBD2	CASSHPRTSGEYTGELFF	TGCGCCAGCAGCCACCCTCGCACTAGCGGGGAATACACCGGGGAGCTGTTTTTT
few	TRBV18	TRBJ2-7	-	CASSGVYEQYF	TGTGCCAGCTCAGGCGTCTACGAGCAGTACTTC
-	TRBV18	TRBJ2-3	-	CASSPWAYLGDTQYF	TGTGCCAGCTCACCCTGGGCCTACCTCGGAGATACGCAGTATTTT
few	TRBV5-1	TRBJ1-2	TRBD1	CASSIWDRDYGYTF	TGCGCCAGCAGCATCTGGGACAGGGACTATGGCTACACCTTC